The clone carrying this TCR beta chain was picked up a small number of times. Its antigen is still unknown. With 1 base clipped from V and 4 bases from J, the junction kept 2 bases outside the gene matches. The CDR3 sequence is 14 residues long. CDR1 and CDR2 (germline): SGHKS, YYEKEE (reference sequence). This sample was taken from a study of T cells after yellow fever vaccination. For the study at large: Where fractions had low cell numbers, libraries were prepared from them with the SMART-Seq v4 Ultra Low Input RNA kit. Overall study findings and caveats: In FACS-sorted repertoires, abundant clonotypes from the bulk population could appear as contaminants. CD4 and CD8 compartments shared a small share of clonotypes.

Template switching with 5'RACE generated the TCR cDNA and added a universal primer site and UMIs. One entry per CDR3 protein results from TCRdb running MiXCR on the 5' RACE reads. The sample lists hundreds of thousands of distinct CDR3 sequences, roughly 8.4% occurring once. This clonotype was obtained from a man younger than 30 who received the YFV17D yellow fever vaccine. This specimen consisted of PBMCs, obtained more than 40 days after the first yellow fever vaccination. The V and J genes are TRBV5-5 and TRBJ2-4; TRBD2 agrees at 7 bases. The CDR3: CASSLPGGKNIQYF. The DNA for the CDR3 is TGTGCCAGCAGCTTGCCGGGGGGAAAAAACATTCAGTACTTC.